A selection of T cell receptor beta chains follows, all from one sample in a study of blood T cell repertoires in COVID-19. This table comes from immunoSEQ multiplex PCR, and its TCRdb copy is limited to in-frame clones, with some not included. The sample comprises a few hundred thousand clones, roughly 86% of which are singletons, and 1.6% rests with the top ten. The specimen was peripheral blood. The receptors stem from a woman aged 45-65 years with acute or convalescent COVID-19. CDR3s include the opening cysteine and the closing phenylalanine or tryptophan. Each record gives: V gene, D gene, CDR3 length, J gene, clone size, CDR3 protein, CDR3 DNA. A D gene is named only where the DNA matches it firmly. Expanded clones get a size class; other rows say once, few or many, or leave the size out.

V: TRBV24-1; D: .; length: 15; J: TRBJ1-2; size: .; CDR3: CATSDTRRGMDGYTF; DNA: TGTGCCACCAGTGATACTCGACGGGGGATGGATGGCTACACCTTC
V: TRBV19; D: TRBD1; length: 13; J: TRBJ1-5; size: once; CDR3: CASRDRGNQPQHF; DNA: TGTGCCAGTAGGGACAGGGGCAATCAGCCCCAGCATTTT
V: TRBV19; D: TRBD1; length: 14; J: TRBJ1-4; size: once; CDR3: CASSNRGSNEKLFF; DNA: TGTGCCAGTAGTAACAGGGGCTCTAATGAAAAACTGTTTTTT
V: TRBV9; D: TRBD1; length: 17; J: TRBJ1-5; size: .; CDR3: CASSVNDGGTGNQPQHF; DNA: TGTGCCAGCAGCGTAAACGATGGGGGGACAGGCAATCAGCCCCAGCATTTT
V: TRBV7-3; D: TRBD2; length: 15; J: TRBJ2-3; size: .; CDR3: CASSLVSGGTDTQYF; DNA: TGTGCCAGCAGCTTAGTTAGCGGGGGCACAGATACGCAGTATTTT
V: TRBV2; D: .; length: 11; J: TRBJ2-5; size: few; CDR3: CASEYQETQYF; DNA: TGTGCCAGCGAGTACCAAGAGACCCAGTACTTC
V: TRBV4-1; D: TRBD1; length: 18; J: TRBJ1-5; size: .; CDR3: CASSQDVRSSGGLQPQHF; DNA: TGCGCCAGCAGCCAAGATGTTCGCAGTTCAGGGGGCCTTCAGCCCCAGCATTTT
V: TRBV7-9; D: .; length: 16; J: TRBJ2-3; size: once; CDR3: CASRPWTEKSTDTQYF; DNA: TGTGCCAGCAGACCCTGGACAGAGAAAAGCACAGATACGCAGTATTTT
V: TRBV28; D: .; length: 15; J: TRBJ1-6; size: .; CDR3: CASSGQFSYNSPLHF; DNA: TGTGCCAGCAGTGGACAGTTCTCCTATAATTCACCCCTCCACTTT
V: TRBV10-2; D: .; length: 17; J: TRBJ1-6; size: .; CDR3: CASSPGHLSSYNSPLHF; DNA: TGCGCCAGCAGCCCGGGACACTTAAGCTCCTATAATTCACCCCTCCACTTT
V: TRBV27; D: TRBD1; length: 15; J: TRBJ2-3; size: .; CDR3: CASSGTGISTDTQYF; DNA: TGTGCCAGCAGTGGGACAGGTATTTCCACAGATACGCAGTATTTT
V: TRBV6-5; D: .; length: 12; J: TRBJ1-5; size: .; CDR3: CASSGGNQPQHF; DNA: TGTGCCAGCTCAGGTGGCAATCAGCCCCAGCATTTT
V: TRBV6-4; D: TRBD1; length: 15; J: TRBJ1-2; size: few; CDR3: CASSIRQGANYGYTF; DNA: TGTGCCAGCTCTATTCGACAGGGGGCAAACTATGGCTACACCTTC
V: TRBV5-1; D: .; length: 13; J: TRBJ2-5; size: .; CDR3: CASSPGIQETQYF; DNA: TGCGCCAGCAGCCCCGGGATCCAAGAGACCCAGTACTTC
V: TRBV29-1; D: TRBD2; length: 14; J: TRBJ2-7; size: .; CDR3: CSVGGLAGERGQYF; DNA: TGCAGCGTTGGTGGACTAGCGGGAGAGAGGGGGCAGTACTTC
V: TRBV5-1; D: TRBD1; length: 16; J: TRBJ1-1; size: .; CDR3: CASSFTTGDMNTEAFF; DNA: TGCGCCAGCAGCTTTACGACAGGGGATATGAACACTGAAGCTTTCTTT
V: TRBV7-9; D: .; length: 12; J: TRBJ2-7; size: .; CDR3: CASSPLDYEQYF; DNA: TGTGCCAGCAGCCCACTAGACTACGAGCAGTACTTC
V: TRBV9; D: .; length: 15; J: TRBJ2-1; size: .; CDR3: CASSVAAGSYNEQFF; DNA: TGTGCCAGCAGCGTAGCTGCAGGTTCCTACAATGAGCAGTTCTTC
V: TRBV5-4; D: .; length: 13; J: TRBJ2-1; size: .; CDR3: CASSLSTYNEQFF; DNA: TGTGCCAGCAGCTTGTCGACTTACAATGAGCAGTTCTTC
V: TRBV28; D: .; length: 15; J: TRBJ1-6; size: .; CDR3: CASRTSTGWNSPLHF; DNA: TGTGCCAGCAGAACCTCGACAGGCTGGAATTCACCCCTCCACTTT
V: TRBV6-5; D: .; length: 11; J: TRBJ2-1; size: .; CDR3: CASSVTNEQFF; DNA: TGTGCCAGCAGCGTTACAAATGAGCAGTTCTTC
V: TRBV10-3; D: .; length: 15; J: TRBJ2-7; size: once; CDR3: CAIRKVTAGIYEQYF; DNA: TGTGCCATCAGGAAAGTAACGGCGGGGATCTACGAGCAGTACTTC
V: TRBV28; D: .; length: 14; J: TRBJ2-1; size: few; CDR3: CAASTGQTDNEQFF; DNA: TGTGCAGCCTCTACCGGACAGACCGACAATGAGCAGTTCTTC
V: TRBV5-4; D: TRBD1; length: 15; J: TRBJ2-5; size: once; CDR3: CASSYRTGGKETQYF; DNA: TGTGCCAGCAGCTACCGGACAGGGGGAAAAGAGACCCAGTACTTC
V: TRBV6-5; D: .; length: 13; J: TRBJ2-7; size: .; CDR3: CASSYYGVNEQYF; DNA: TGTGCCAGCAGTTACTACGGGGTGAACGAGCAGTACTTC
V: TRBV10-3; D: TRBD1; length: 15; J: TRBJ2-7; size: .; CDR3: CAISNPGQGVYEQYF; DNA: TGTGCCATCAGTAATCCGGGACAGGGAGTCTACGAGCAGTACTTC
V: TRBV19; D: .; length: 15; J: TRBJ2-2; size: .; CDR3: CASSPGGHDTGELFF; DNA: TGTGCCAGTAGTCCGGGGGGACACGACACCGGGGAGCTGTTTTTT
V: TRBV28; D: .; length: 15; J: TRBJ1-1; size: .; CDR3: CASSLTGLMNTEAFF; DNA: TGTGCCAGCAGCTTGACAGGCCTCATGAACACTGAAGCTTTCTTT
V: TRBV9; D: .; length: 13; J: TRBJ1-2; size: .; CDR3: CASSVTGNYGYTF; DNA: TGTGCCAGCAGCGTAACGGGGAACTATGGCTACACCTTC
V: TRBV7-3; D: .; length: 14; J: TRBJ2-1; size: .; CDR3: CASAREYTYNEQFF; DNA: TGTGCCAGCGCGAGGGAGTACACCTACAATGAGCAGTTCTTC
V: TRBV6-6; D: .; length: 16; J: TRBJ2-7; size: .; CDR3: CASSYPRRGELYEQYF; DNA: TGTGCCAGCAGTTACCCCAGACGGGGTGAGCTCTACGAGCAGTACTTC
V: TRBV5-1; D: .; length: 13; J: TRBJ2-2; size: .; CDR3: CASTHPGVGELFF; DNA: TGCGCCAGCACCCACCCGGGAGTCGGGGAGCTGTTTTTT
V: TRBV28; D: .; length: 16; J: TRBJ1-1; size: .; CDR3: CASSFSGDAMNTEAFF; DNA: TGTGCCAGCAGTTTTTCAGGGGACGCCATGAACACTGAAGCTTTCTTT
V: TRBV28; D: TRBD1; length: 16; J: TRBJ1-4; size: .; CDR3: CASSSTGTGVSEKLFF; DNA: TGTGCCAGCAGTTCCACCGGGACAGGTGTGAGTGAAAAACTGTTTTTT
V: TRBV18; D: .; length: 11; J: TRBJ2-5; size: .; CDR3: CASSPGETQYF; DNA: TGTGCCAGCTCACCCGGGGAGACCCAGTACTTC
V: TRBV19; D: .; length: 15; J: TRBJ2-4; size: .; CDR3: CASSRGSGSRNIQYF; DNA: TGTGCCAGTAGTAGAGGGAGCGGTTCACGGAACATTCAGTACTTC
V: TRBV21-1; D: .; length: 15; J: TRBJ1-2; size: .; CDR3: CASSKGRVRNYGYTF; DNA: TGTGCCAGCAGCAAAGGGAGGGTGCGTAACTATGGCTACACCTTC
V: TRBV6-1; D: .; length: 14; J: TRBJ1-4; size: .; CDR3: CASSEWGRKEKLFF; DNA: TGTGCCAGCAGTGAATGGGGCAGGAAAGAAAAACTGTTTTTT